This entry lists 31 T cell receptor beta chains sequenced from one sample in a study of T cells after posttransplantation cyclophosphamide. The method was immunoSEQ multiplex PCR; TCRdb's version includes in-frame clones alone and lacks a portion of them. The sample yields 36,000 or so clones, without any singletons. The sequencing sample was made of PBMCs. The source is a girl between 5 and 17 years old in good health, CMV-negative, and a related stem cell transplant donor.

The sample holds a few counts of this clone. CDR3 loop: CASSEAGGKYEQYF. Written as DNA, the CDR3 is TGTGCCAGCAGTGAAGCCGGGGGGAAGTACGAGCAGTACTTC. This chain joins TRBV2 and TRBJ2-7, with 7 bases fitting TRBD2. The CDR3 is 14 amino acids. Germline trimming cut 0 bases from V and 4 bases from J; bases unmatched to any gene: 3. CDR1 SNHLY and CDR2 FYNNEI come from the germline V gene. Full variable domain (outside the CDR3, taken from reference TRBV2 and TRBJ2-7): EPEVTQTPSHQVTQMGQEVILRCVPISNHLYFYWYRQILGQKVEFLVSFYNNEISEKSEIFDDQFSVERPDGSNFTLKIRSTKLEDSAMYFCASSEAGGKYEQYFGPGTRLTVT.

This clone was recorded a few times. The rearrangement joins TRBV2 to TRBJ2-7; the match to TRBD2 covers 9 bases. CDR3 length: 15 amino acids. The V gene's germline CDR1 is SNHLY and CDR2 FYNNEI. Losses at the gene ends were 2 bases for V and 6 bases for J; bases not matched to a gene: 8. CDR3 residues: CASSETGLAGLEQYF. DNA of the CDR3: TGTGCCAGCAGTGAAACGGGGCTAGCGGGACTCGAGCAGTACTTC.

This clone was recorded many times. This chain joins TRBV13 and TRBJ1-1, with 7 bases identical to TRBD1. V lost 3 bases to trimming and J lost 5 bases; unmatched junction nucleotides: 12. Germline V gene lookup returns CDR1 PRHDT and CDR2 FYEKMQ (reference sequence). This CDR3 is 16 amino acids long. DNA for the CDR3: TGTGCCAGCAGCTTTGGAATGAGACAGGGATTGACTGAAGCTTTCTTT. It encodes CASSFGMRQGLTEAFF.

This clone came up a few times. J is TRBJ2-7 and V is TRBV11-2; 9 bases line up with TRBD2. This CDR3 is built from 15 residues. Per the germline V gene, CDR1 is SGHAT and CDR2 is FQNNGV. Losses at the gene ends were 0 bases for V and 2 bases for J; bases not matched to a gene: 2. The CDR3 here is CASSLELAGAYEQYF. In DNA form, the CDR3 reads TGTGCCAGCAGCTTAGAACTAGCGGGCGCCTACGAGCAGTACTTC.

This clone was counted at least ten times. This sequence joins TRBV14 and TRBJ2-2; 10 positions match TRBD2. This CDR3 spans 16 amino acids. CDR1 and CDR2 from the germline V gene are SGHDN and FVKESK. Germline trimming cut 5 bases from V and 6 bases from J; bases unmatched to any gene: 9. The CDR3, as DNA: TGTGCCAGCAGCAGAATGACTGGACTAGCGGCCGGGGAGCTGTTTTTT. The encoded protein is CASSRMTGLAAGELFF.

This clone has a count of ten or more. The rearrangement joins TRBV19 to TRBJ2-5, with D unclear. Germline-derived CDR1 and CDR2 are LNHDA and SQIVND (reference sequence). The CDR3 is made up of 16 amino acids. V gave up 3 bases and J gave up 1 base, with 15 bases separating them. CDR3 sequence (DNA): TGTGCCAGTAGTATTGACCTCGCGGCGCTCCAAGAGACCCAGTACTTC. Translation: CASSIDLAALQETQYF.

This clone was recorded many times. This rearrangement joins TRBV4-1 to TRBJ2-1; 10 nucleotides match TRBD2. This CDR3 spans 16 amino acids. Germline V gives CDR1 MGHRA, CDR2 YSYEKL. The junction had 4 bases not matched to a gene; V was cut back by 2 bases and J by 3 bases. The CDR3 loop reads CASSQPGTSVYNEQFF. CDR3 nucleotide sequence: TGCGCCAGCAGCCAACCCGGGACTAGCGTCTACAATGAGCAGTTCTTC.

This clone was counted ten times or more. The V gene is TRBV5-1, the J gene TRBJ1-3; TRBD1 aligns across 7 bases. The CDR3 sequence is 17 residues long. CDR1 and CDR2 (germline): SGHRS, YFSETQ. The V gene end was trimmed by 2 bases and the J gene end by 0 bases; junction bases not matched to a gene: 8. The CDR3 sequence is CASSLEGTAVSGNTIYF. DNA of the CDR3: TGCGCCAGCAGCTTAGAGGGGACAGCGGTCTCTGGAAACACCATATATTTT.

This clone was observed at least ten times. The CDR3 nucleotides are TGTGCCAGCAGCCAGCATACAGGGGCGAGTCAGCCCCAGCATTTT. Translated: CASSQHTGASQPQHF. The genes are TRBV5-5 and TRBJ1-5; 7 bases match TRBD1. CDR3 length equals 15 residues. The V and J ends lost 4 bases and 6 bases, in that order; junction bases with no gene match: 10. Germline CDR1 reads SGHKS; CDR2 reads YYEKEE (reference sequence). The whole variable domain, remainder taken from reference TRBV5-5 and TRBJ1-5, is DAGVTQSPTHLIKTRGQQVTLRCSPISGHKSVSWYQQVLGQGPQFIFQYYEKEERGRGNFPDRFSARQFPNYSSELNVNALLLGDSALYLCASSQHTGASQPQHFGDGTRLSIL.

As DNA, the CDR3 is TGTGCCAGCAGCTTCCGGGGTGCGGACAATGAGCAGTTCTTC. Translated: CASSFRGADNEQFF. The rearrangement links TRBV11-3 to TRBJ2-1; a possible D gene is TRBD2 (5 bases). Germline-derived CDR1 and CDR2 are SGHNT and YENEEA. The V end lost 3 bases, the J end lost 5 bases, and 11 bases lay between the germline ends. This CDR3 spans 14 amino acids.

This clone showed up many times. This CDR3 is CASSETSGSGNEQFF. The CDR3 bases are TGTGCCAGCAGTGAAACGAGCGGGAGCGGCAATGAGCAGTTCTTC. V usage is TRBV6-4 and J usage is TRBJ2-1, with 8 bases that match TRBD2. With V trimmed by 3 bases and J by 6 bases, 7 bases remained unmatched. This CDR3 is 15 amino acids long. Germline V gene data show CDR1 as MRHNA and CDR2 as SNTAGT.

With regard to this clone: Other DNA sequences within the sample encode an identical CDR3. The chain carries TRBV9 and TRBJ1-2; the D gene is possibly TRBD1 (5 bases). This CDR3 contains 13 residues. Trimming removed 7 bases at V and 3 bases at J, with 13 bases between. CDR1 and CDR2 from the germline V gene are SGDLS and YYNGEE. CDR3: CASGDRGHYGYTF. CDR3 sequence (DNA): TGTGCCAGCGGAGACAGAGGTCACTATGGCTACACCTTC.

The V gene is TRBV27, the J gene TRBJ2-7; the D gene is possibly TRBD1 (6 bases). Germline V gene sequence: CDR1 MNHEY, CDR2 SMNVEV (reference sequence). The V end lost 6 bases, the J end lost 5 bases, and 17 bases lay between the germline ends. CDR3 length: 14 residues. The CDR3 spells CASRGASWGDEQYF. Here the CDR3 DNA reads TGTGCCAGCAGGGGGGCTAGCTGGGGTGACGAGCAGTACTTC.

The chain combines TRBV5-4 with TRBJ2-3; TRBD2 matches 7 bases. Germline-derived CDR1 and CDR2 are SGHNT and YYREEE (reference sequence). The CDR3 runs to 14 residues. The J segment lost 2 bases and the V segment lost 1 base, leaving 1 base of the junction unmatched. The CDR3 region has the DNA TGTGCCAGCAGCTTGCAGCGGGACACAGATACGCAGTATTTT. Translation: CASSLQRDTDTQYF. Full variable domain (missing parts from reference TRBV5-4 and TRBJ2-3): ETGVTQSPTHLIKTRGQQVTLRCSSQSGHNTVSWYQQALGQGPQFIFQYYREEENGRGNFPPRFSGLQFPNYSSELNVNALELDDSALYLCASSLQRDTDTQYFGPGTRLTVL.

This clone was seen a few times. The chain has TRBV10-3 and TRBJ1-1; 10 nucleotides match TRBD1. This CDR3 has 13 residues. V shed 11 bases and J 0 bases; nucleotides not matched to a gene: 3. Germline V CDR1 and CDR2: ENHRY, SYGVKD. The CDR3 sequence is CAAGTGVNTEAFF. In nucleotides, the CDR3 is TGTGCCGCGGGGACAGGGGTGAACACTGAAGCTTTCTTT.

Notes on this clone: Distinct nucleotide sequences in the sample also encode this CDR3. This rearrangement joins TRBV27 to TRBJ2-7; TRBD2 matches at 12 bases. There are 15 residues in the CDR3. Germline CDR1 is MNHEY and CDR2 is SMNVEV (reference sequence). J lost 2 bases, V lost 6 bases, and 5 bases had no gene match. CDR3 nucleotides: TGTGCCAGCAGCCTGCTAGCGGGGGGGCCCTACGAGCAGTACTTC. Translated: CASSLLAGGPYEQYF.

This clone was detected many times. The chain uses TRBV7-2 and TRBJ2-7; 7 bases are a match to TRBD2. This CDR3 comprises 16 residues. Germline lookup yields CDR1 SGHTA and CDR2 FQGNSA. The trim removed 1 base at V and 6 bases at J, leaving 12 bases unmatched. CDR3 in amino acids: CASSLDSGAGLGEQYF. The CDR3 DNA reads TGTGCCAGCAGCTTAGATTCGGGAGCGGGGCTTGGCGAGCAGTACTTC.

This clone was counted at least ten times. The chain recombines TRBV4-1 with TRBJ2-7, with no clear D. Deletions cut 4 bases from V and 2 bases from J, with 12 bases between. Germline V lookup: CDR1 MGHRA, CDR2 YSYEKL. CDR3 size: 14 residues. In nucleotides, the CDR3 is TGCGCCAGCAGCCCTACGCCAAGTACCTACGAGCAGTACTTC. Residues: CASSPTPSTYEQYF.

This clone was seen ten or more times. The DNA for the CDR3 is TGTGCCATCGGAAAGGAGACCGTGTCTGGCTACACCTTC. Its protein product is CAIGKETVSGYTF. V usage is TRBV10-3 and J usage is TRBJ1-2; D gene unclear. Germline V gene data show CDR1 as ENHRY and CDR2 as SYGVKD. Trimming pared 8 bases from V and 7 bases from J, leaving 17 bases between. The CDR3 extends over 13 amino acids.

This clone occurred many times. V and J are TRBV5-5 and TRBJ1-2; TRBD1 matches at 10 bases. With 5 bases clipped from V and 6 bases from J, the junction kept 13 bases outside the gene matches. CDR1 and CDR2 from the germline V gene are SGHKS and YYEKEE (reference sequence). This CDR3 contains 16 residues. The CDR3 loop is CASSSTGGGSLHGYTF. CDR3 in DNA: TGTGCCAGCAGTTCGACAGGGGGCGGGTCTCTTCATGGCTACACCTTC.

Ten or more counts support this clone. The J gene is TRBJ1-4, the V gene TRBV2; weak D call: TRBD1 (6 bases). V dropped 6 bases and J dropped 8 bases, with 16 bases sitting between them. CDR3 length: 14 residues. In germline, CDR1 is SNHLY, CDR2 FYNNEI. CDR3 residues: CASRITEGGEKLFF. CDR3 in DNA: TGTGCCAGCAGGATCACAGAGGGGGGGGAAAAACTGTTTTTT.

This clone was counted ten times or more. This rearrangement joins TRBV18 to TRBJ2-7; the match to TRBD2 covers 8 bases. In germline, CDR1 is KGHSH, CDR2 LQKENI. The CDR3 is made up of 13 amino acids. With V trimmed by 1 base and J by 6 bases, 2 bases remained unmatched. The CDR3 DNA sequence: TGTGCCAGCTCACCACTAGCGGGAAGCGAGCAGTACTTC. It yields the protein CASSPLAGSEQYF.

There are a few counts of this clone. The chain has TRBV6-4 and TRBJ2-3; 10 bases match TRBD2. The V and J ends lost 0 bases and 4 bases, in that order; junction bases with no gene match: 1. Germline CDR1 reads MRHNA; CDR2 reads SNTAGT. This CDR3 contains 15 residues. The CDR3 loop reads CASSDSLAGPDTQYF. The CDR3 coding sequence is TGTGCCAGCAGTGACTCACTAGCGGGGCCAGATACGCAGTATTTT.

There are many counts of this clone. V gene TRBV6-5 combines with J gene TRBJ2-1; TRBD2 matches 7 bases. Germline V gene lookup returns CDR1 MNHEY and CDR2 SVGAGI. The ends lost 2 bases at V and 8 bases at J; junction bases unmatched: 12. The CDR3 sequence is 16 residues long. CDR3 in amino acids: CASSYGGVRESDEQFF. CDR3 in DNA: TGTGCCAGCAGTTACGGGGGGGTCAGGGAGTCCGATGAGCAGTTCTTC.

This clone was seen repeatedly, ten times or more. The chain is built from TRBV5-1 and TRBJ2-7; TRBD2 matches 12 bases. Germline assignment: CDR1 SGHRS and CDR2 YFSETQ. The CDR3 contains 16 residues. Germline trimming cut 5 bases from V and 3 bases from J; bases unmatched to any gene: 9. Here the CDR3 DNA reads TGCGCCAGCAGTCTGCCTAGCGGGAGGGCGAACTACGAGCAGTACTTC. Its translation is CASSLPSGRANYEQYF.

This clone was counted many times. The chain is built from TRBV19 and TRBJ1-6; 11 bases agree with TRBD1. This CDR3 contains 16 residues. V gave up 5 bases and J gave up 6 bases; unmatched junction bases: 6. Germline V gene lookup returns CDR1 LNHDA and CDR2 SQIVND (reference sequence). CDR3 coding DNA: TGTGCCAGTAGTCTTGCCGGGACAGGGGGTAATTCACCCCTCCACTTT. Protein product: CASSLAGTGGNSPLHF.

This clone was observed at least ten times. The rearrangement links TRBV10-3 to TRBJ2-1; possibly TRBD2 for D (6 bases). V was trimmed by 7 bases and J by 7 bases, leaving 20 bases between them. The CDR3 has 15 residues. Germline assignment: CDR1 ENHRY and CDR2 SYGVKD. In DNA, the CDR3 is TGTGCCATCACTGCCTTGGAGGGCCCGGGGAATGAGCAGTTCTTC. Its protein product is CAITALEGPGNEQFF.

This clone was observed many times. The chain has TRBV27 and TRBJ2-7, with 15 bases identical to TRBD2. Trimming cost V 5 bases and J 8 bases; bases outside gene matches: 16. Germline-derived CDR1 and CDR2 are MNHEY and SMNVEV (reference sequence). The CDR3 is 18 residues long. CDR3 protein: CASSPRDRGLAGGSQQYF. The DNA for the CDR3 is TGTGCCAGCAGTCCCCGGGACAGGGGACTAGCGGGAGGTTCCCAGCAGTACTTC.

The chain is built from TRBV6-5 and TRBJ2-7; D not resolved. There are 15 residues in the CDR3. V was trimmed by 2 bases and J by 0 bases, leaving 11 bases between them. Germline-derived CDR1 and CDR2 are MNHEY and SVGAGI. Here the CDR3 reads CASSYGLISSYEQYF. The CDR3 DNA reads as TGTGCCAGCAGTTACGGGCTAATAAGCTCCTACGAGCAGTACTTC.

The genes are TRBV5-6 and TRBJ2-1; tentative D call: TRBD2 (6 bases). The CDR3 has 15 residues. Germline CDR1 and CDR2: SGHDT and YYEEEE. Trimming took 2 bases from V and 2 from J, leaving 11 bases between them. The CDR3 loop reads CASSFGDWAYNEQFF. CDR3 coding DNA: TGTGCCAGCAGCTTCGGGGACTGGGCCTACAATGAGCAGTTCTTC.

This clone was observed at least ten times. The chain has TRBV27 and TRBJ2-2; the match to TRBD1 covers 7 bases. With 7 bases clipped from V and 2 bases from J, the junction kept 16 bases outside the gene matches. Germline loops: CDR1 MNHEY, CDR2 SMNVEV (reference sequence). The length of the CDR3 is 18 residues. CDR3 protein: CASTVGPRQGPNTGELFF. The CDR3 nucleotides are TGTGCCAGCACAGTTGGCCCAAGACAGGGACCAAACACCGGGGAGCTGTTTTTT.